Here is one T cell receptor (beta chain) with its context. Its antigen is currently unknown. Not a single patient had been given any form of treatment at any point before undergoing thyroid surgery. Original processing notes: A classifier for distant metastasis in papillary thyroid cancer was constructed using CDR3 differences observed across clinicopathological groups. MiXCR re-clonotyped the PCR reads for TCRdb. TCRdb's processing, not the study's, gives the V and J calls here. The table has some 30,000 clones, around a third seen once. The data are from a study of metastatic and nonmetastatic thyroid tumors. Study results and limitations: Relative to benign nodules, malignant thyroid tumors were reportedly characterized by significantly elevated TCR beta diversity in blood and tumor.

Specimen: tumor tissue. This TCR came from a female donor with papillary thyroid cancer or a benign thyroid nodule (not recorded which). Some clones in this sample may be carry-over from other donors' samples.

CDR3 sequence: CASSIGGAWDTIYF. The CDR3 DNA reads TGTGCCAGCAGTATAGGGGGCGCCTGGGACACCATATATTTT. The V and J genes are TRBV9 and TRBJ1-3; 7 bases are shared with TRBD1. Trimming removed 5 bases from V and 8 bases from J; junction bases left unmatched: 10. CDR3 size: 14 residues. Per the germline V gene, CDR1 is SGDLS and CDR2 is YYNGEE.